Below, 5 T cell receptor beta chains from the same sample are listed, as sequenced in a study of T cell repertoires in cytomegalovirus infection. The antigens for these receptors are not known. A single record per CDR3 protein comes from TCRdb applying MiXCR to the reads. This sample has fewer than 900,000 distinct CDR3 sequences; about 28% occur once, and the top ten carry less than 15%. This specimen consisted of cultured CD8+ T cells from PBMCs, obtained from culture after CMV antigen stimulation. Receptor source: a human donor in good health (CMV status not recorded). Some clones in this sample may be carry-over from other donors' samples.

This clonotype was counted between two and nine times. The V call is TRBV2, the J call TRBJ2-3; D may match TRBD1 or TRBD2 (5 bases each). The V and J ends lost 7 bases and 5 bases respectively, with 19 bases between them. CDR1 SNHLY and CDR2 FYNNEI come from the germline V gene. The CDR3 consists of 15 residues. As DNA, the CDR3 is TGTGCCAGCACAAGAGGGGCAGCGGCAATAGATACGCAGTATTTT. It yields the protein CASTRGAAAIDTQYF. The entire variable domain, with the rest obtained from reference TRBV2 and TRBJ2-3, is as follows: EPEVTQTPSHQVTQMGQEVILRCVPISNHLYFYWYRQILGQKVEFLVSFYNNEISEKSEIFDDQFSVERPDGSNFTLKIRSTKLEDSAMYFCASTRGAAAIDTQYFGPGTRLTVL.

This clonotype was detected only a few times. The chain combines TRBV20-1 with TRBJ2-3; 12 nucleotides agree with TRBD2. Germline CDR1 is DFQATT and CDR2 is SNEGSKA (reference sequence). With V trimmed by 4 bases and J by 3 bases, 2 bases remained unmatched. The CDR3 covers 14 residues. The CDR3 nucleotides are TGCAGTGCTACTAGCGGGGGGGTAACAGATACGCAGTATTTT. Translating gives CSATSGGVTDTQYF.

A few counts support this clonotype. The chain uses TRBV10-3 and TRBJ1-3, with D perhaps TRBD1 (5 bases). The CDR3 extends over 16 amino acids. The germline V gene has CDR1 ENHRY and CDR2 SYGVKD. Trimming pared 0 bases from V and 6 bases from J, leaving 15 bases between. In DNA form, the CDR3 reads TGTGCCATCAGTGAGTCGAAACAGACAGCCGTAAACACCATATATTTT. It encodes CAISESKQTAVNTIYF.

The V gene is TRBV25-1, the J gene TRBJ1-2; D is undetermined. V was shortened by 4 bases and J by 6 bases, with 3 bases between the two germline ends. CDR1 is MGHDK, CDR2 SYGVNS, per germline. This CDR3 region has 10 residues. The CDR3 DNA is TGTGCCAGCAGTGGGGATGGCTACACCTTC. This translates into CASSGDGYTF.

V gene TRBV18 combines with J gene TRBJ1-1; no clear D gene. V lost 6 bases, J lost 2 bases, and 16 bases lay in between. The CDR3 extends over 15 amino acids. CDR1 and CDR2 from the germline V gene are KGHSH and LQKENI. In nucleotides, the CDR3 is TGTGCCAGCTCCCCGGAGACGATCCGAAACACTGAAGCTTTCTTT. As protein: CASSPETIRNTEAFF. The entire variable domain, with the rest obtained from reference TRBV18 and TRBJ1-1, is as follows: NAGVMQNPRHLVRRRGQEARLRCSPMKGHSHVYWYRQLPEEGLKFMVYLQKENIIDESGMPKERFSAEFPKEGPSILRIQQVVRGDSAAYFCASSPETIRNTEAFFGQGTRLTVV.